One and the same sample provided the 25 T cell receptor beta chains below, sequenced in a study of CD8 T cells in ankylosing spondylitis. TCRdb analysed the 5' RACE reads with MiXCR anew, one entry per CDR3 protein. The sample has under 300,000 distinct CDR3 sequences; 7.5% to 9% are singletons. Sequencing was done on a sample of blood, either unsorted or a sorted T cell fraction (not recorded which). These TCRs come from a male donor with ankylosing spondylitis or in good health (not recorded which).

This clonotype was counted many times. This chain connects TRBV7-2 to TRBJ1-1, with D perhaps matching TRBD1 (5 bases). Germline V gene data show CDR1 as SGHTA and CDR2 as FQGNSA. Trimming cost V 4 bases and J 0 bases, with 9 bases left between them. This CDR3 has 14 amino acids. CDR3 residues: CASSSQQVNTEAFF. DNA for the CDR3: TGTGCCAGCAGCTCCCAACAGGTGAACACTGAAGCTTTCTTT.

The chain couples TRBV29-1 to TRBJ2-1; TRBD1 is a possible D gene (6 bases). The length of the CDR3 is 15 residues. Looked up from germline, CDR1 is SQVTM and CDR2 is ANQGSEA. The germline V and J ends were trimmed by 6 bases and 2 bases, with 17 bases remaining between them. The CDR3 nucleotides read TGCAGCGTCGGAACAGGGCGAATGGCCTACAATGAGCAGTTCTTC. Translation: CSVGTGRMAYNEQFF.

This clonotype appeared many times. This chain links TRBV10-2 with TRBJ2-3, with D maybe TRBD1 (5 bases). V was clipped by 7 bases and J by 2 bases, with 13 bases between them. The V gene's germline CDR1 is WSHSY and CDR2 SAAADI. The CDR3 is made up of 14 amino acids. This CDR3 reads CASKGRQFTDTQYF. The CDR3 coding sequence is TGCGCCAGCAAAGGACGACAGTTCACAGATACGCAGTATTTT.

This chain uses TRBV25-1 with TRBJ2-1, with D maybe TRBD2 (9 bases). This CDR3 contains 23 residues. Germline V gene sequence: CDR1 MGHDK, CDR2 SYGVNS. Trimming left V 0 bases short and J 0 bases short, with 30 bases between. The CDR3 here is CASSEYRTGLSSGGVSSYNEQFF. In DNA, the CDR3 is TGTGCCAGCAGTGAATATCGGACAGGGTTAAGTAGCGGGGGAGTGAGCTCCTACAATGAGCAGTTCTTC.

This clonotype was counted ten times or more. This rearrangement joins TRBV30 to TRBJ2-2; D is uncertain. Germline V lookup: CDR1 GTSNPN, CDR2 SVGIG (reference sequence). The CDR3 runs 13 residues. V was pared by 6 bases and J by 5 bases, with 13 bases between. The CDR3 bases are TGTGCCTGCTCGCCCGACGGGACCGGGGAGCTGTTTTTT. Protein product: CACSPDGTGELFF.

This chain links TRBV7-6 with TRBJ2-7; 14 bases are shared with TRBD2. Germline CDR1 and CDR2: SGHVS and FNYEAQ. Losses at the gene ends were 6 bases for V and 6 bases for J; bases not matched to a gene: 4. The CDR3 is 14 residues long. The CDR3 nucleotides are TGTGCCAGCAGTCCCGGGACTAGCGGGAGCGAGCAGTACTTC. As protein: CASSPGTSGSEQYF.

As DNA, the CDR3 is TGTGCCAGCAGTTCCAAAGGCCCCCTCGAGCAGTACTTC. Translation: CASSSKGPLEQYF. The J gene is TRBJ2-7, the V gene TRBV7-9; D is ambiguous. The CDR3 consists of 13 residues. Between the trimmed V and J ends, which lost 6 bases and 6 bases, there was a span of 15 bases. The germline V gene encodes CDR1 SEHNR and CDR2 FQNEAQ (reference sequence).

This clonotype occurred many times. V and J are TRBV20-1 and TRBJ2-7; 10 nucleotides match TRBD1. CDR1 and CDR2 (germline): DFQATT, SNEGSKA (reference sequence). The CDR3 contains 14 residues. After removal of 5 bases from V and 6 bases from J, the junction contained 10 bases not matched to a gene. The CDR3 DNA is TGCAGTGCTGAGCAGGGACAGGGGACGAGCGAGCAGTACTTC. Amino acids: CSAEQGQGTSEQYF.

This clonotype was seen ten or more times. DNA for the CDR3: TGCGCCAGCAGCCAGGGAGGAGGGGGGGGTAGGGAGCAGTACTTC. Translated, it gives CASSQGGGGGREQYF. J is TRBJ2-7 and V is TRBV4-1; perhaps TRBD2 as D (7 bases). Germline CDR1 MGHRA, CDR2 YSYEKL. The V and J ends lost 3 bases and 7 bases respectively, with 19 bases between them. This CDR3 region has 15 residues.

This clonotype occurred many times. The V and J genes are TRBV5-6 and TRBJ2-3; a possible D gene is TRBD2 (5 bases). V was clipped by 0 bases and J by 1 base, with 9 bases between them. This CDR3 contains 15 residues. Germline CDR1 reads SGHDT; CDR2 reads YYEEEE. CDR3 in amino acids: CASSLGPGGTDTQYF. The CDR3 DNA reads TGTGCCAGCAGCTTGGGCCCCGGGGGCACAGATACGCAGTATTTT.

At least ten counts were recorded for this clonotype. The rearrangement uses TRBV20-1 and TRBJ1-1, with TRBD1 matching over 9 bases. Germline loops: CDR1 DFQATT, CDR2 SNEGSKA (reference sequence). The trim removed 6 bases at V and 3 bases at J, leaving 5 bases unmatched. The CDR3 spans 13 residues. The CDR3, as DNA: TGCAGTGCCGGGACAGGGAGGGACACTGAAGCTTTCTTT. Translating it yields CSAGTGRDTEAFF.

There are many counts of this clonotype. This chain joins TRBV20-1 and TRBJ2-7, with 7 bases lining up with TRBD2. From germline, CDR1 is DFQATT and CDR2 SNEGSKA (reference sequence). The V segment lost 0 bases and the J segment 3 bases; nucleotides outside the gene matches: 5. This CDR3 has 14 amino acids. The CDR3 region is CSARDGLADYEQYF. The CDR3, as DNA: TGCAGTGCTAGAGATGGGCTAGCGGACTACGAGCAGTACTTC.

This clonotype was seen many times. The CDR3 loop reads CAISPTRDTKWEAFF. The CDR3 DNA reads as TGTGCCATCAGCCCGACGCGGGACACCAAATGGGAAGCTTTCTTT. The V call is TRBV10-3, the J call TRBJ1-1, with a weak D call TRBD1 (6 bases). The germline gives CDR1 ENHRY, CDR2 SYGVKD. The CDR3 is made up of 15 amino acids. The V gene lost 6 bases and the J gene lost 8 bases, with 22 bases spanning the gap.

This clonotype turned up a few times. The J gene is TRBJ1-2, the V gene TRBV12-3 or TRBV12-4; D possibly corresponds to TRBD1 (5 bases). This CDR3 has 14 amino acids. Trimming left V 6 bases short and J 8 bases short, with 19 bases between. CDR3 amino acids: CASRTRDSLGGYTF. The CDR3 DNA is TGTGCCAGCAGGACCCGGGACTCCTTGGGAGGCTACACCTTC.

The chain has TRBV7-9 and TRBJ2-1, with 12 nucleotides matching TRBD1. Germline values: CDR1 SEHNR, CDR2 FQNEAQ (reference sequence). There are 16 residues in the CDR3. Germline trimming cut 1 base from V and 8 bases from J; bases unmatched to any gene: 6. The CDR3 here is CASSLDSGQGAYEQFF. CDR3 nucleotide sequence: TGTGCCAGCAGCTTAGATTCGGGACAGGGGGCCTATGAGCAGTTCTTC.

The chain employs TRBV20-1 and TRBJ2-1; 10 nucleotides agree with TRBD2. Germline lookup yields CDR1 DFQATT and CDR2 SNEGSKA (reference sequence). The CDR3 contains 15 residues. V gave up 1 base and J gave up 10 bases; unmatched junction bases: 10. CDR3 in amino acids: CSARVSGRAPREQFF. The CDR3, as DNA: TGCAGTGCTAGAGTAAGCGGGAGGGCCCCACGGGAGCAGTTCTTC.

This clonotype showed up many times. The CDR3 DNA is TGTGCCAGCAGCCAAGAGAGTTCCAGGGGGTCCGGCTACACCTTC. Encoded protein: CASSQESSRGSGYTF. The rearrangement uses TRBV3-1 and TRBJ1-2; 7 nucleotides align to TRBD1. The V and J ends lost 0 bases and 8 bases, in that order; junction bases with no gene match: 9. Germline CDR1 and CDR2: LGHDT and YNNKEL (reference sequence). The CDR3 totals 15 residues. The whole variable domain, filled in from reference TRBV3-1 and TRBJ1-2, reads DTAVSQTPKYLVTQMGNDKSIKCEQNLGHDTMYWYKQDSKKFLKIMFSYNNKELIINETVPNRFSPKSPDKAHLNLHINSLELGDSAVYFCASSQESSRGSGYTFGSGTRLTVV.

Worth noting for this clonotype: A single base separates this from a much larger clone, so it may be a read error. The rearrangement links TRBV4-1 to TRBJ2-7; no firm D call. CDR3 length equals 13 residues. Germline assignment: CDR1 MGHRA and CDR2 YSYEKL. The CDR3: CASSIHTEYEQCF. The CDR3 DNA reads TGCGCCAGCAGCATCCATACAGAATACGAGCAGTGCTTC.

This clonotype showed up many times. This chain joins TRBV2 and TRBJ2-3; 8 nucleotides align to TRBD1. The CDR3 runs to 15 residues. Germline V gene data show CDR1 as SNHLY and CDR2 as FYNNEI. Trimming took 3 bases from V and 2 from J; bases not matched to a gene: 4. The CDR3 protein is CASSEGTGTTDTQYF. CDR3 bases: TGTGCCAGCAGTGAGGGGACAGGCACCACAGATACGCAGTATTTT.

This clonotype was counted ten times or more. The chain links TRBV20-1 to TRBJ2-1; TRBD2 aligns across 14 bases. The CDR3 covers 15 residues. Germline-derived CDR1 and CDR2 are DFQATT and SNEGSKA (reference sequence). V lost 1 base to trimming and J lost 8 bases; unmatched junction nucleotides: 4. CDR3 sequence: CSARVRLAGGYEQFF. CDR3 in DNA: TGCAGTGCTAGAGTAAGACTAGCGGGAGGGTATGAGCAGTTCTTC.

This clonotype was seen ten or more times. J is TRBJ2-7 and V is TRBV28; the D is unclear. CDR3 length: 11 residues. Trimming took 8 bases from V and 6 from J, leaving 11 bases between them. Germline V CDR1 and CDR2: MDHEN, SYDVKM. The CDR3 DNA reads as TGTGCCAGCCTGGGGTTAGGCGAGCAGTACTTC. Its protein is CASLGLGEQYF.

This chain joins TRBV19 and TRBJ1-2; 11 nucleotides agree with TRBD1. The CDR3 is 13 residues long. In germline, CDR1 is LNHDA, CDR2 SQIVND (reference sequence). J gave up 4 bases and V 11 bases, and 6 bases lay outside the gene matches. The CDR3 bases are TGTGCCGCTGGACAGGGGGCCGGCTATGGCTACACCTTC. Its translation is CAAGQGAGYGYTF.

There are many counts of this clonotype. The CDR3 loop is CSASRDHTDTQYF. DNA of the CDR3: TGCAGTGCTAGCAGGGATCACACAGATACGCAGTATTTT. This rearrangement joins TRBV20-1 to TRBJ2-3, with D perhaps matching TRBD1 (5 bases). The V end was cut by 3 bases, the J end by 2 bases, with 9 bases between. The CDR3 is 13 residues long. Germline values: CDR1 DFQATT, CDR2 SNEGSKA (reference sequence).

At least ten counts were recorded for this clonotype. V and J are TRBV29-1 and TRBJ1-1; D gene uncertain. CDR1 SQVTM and CDR2 ANQGSEA come from the germline V gene. The length of the CDR3 is 13 residues. The ends were cut back, 3 bases at V and 1 base at J, with 9 bases in the middle. The CDR3 here is CSVDYRQNTEAFF. Here the CDR3 DNA reads TGCAGCGTTGATTATCGACAGAACACTGAAGCTTTCTTT.

This clonotype occurred a few times. J is TRBJ1-5 and V is TRBV5-5; no firm D call. CDR3 size: 15 residues. From germline, CDR1 is SGHKS and CDR2 YYEKEE (reference sequence). V shed 1 base and J shed 5 bases, with 13 bases lying between them. CDR3 residues: CASSLSQRSDQPQHF. As DNA, the CDR3 is TGTGCCAGCAGCTTGAGCCAGAGGAGCGATCAGCCCCAGCATTTT.